This entry describes one T cell receptor beta chain. Produced via immunoSEQ multiplex PCR; TCRdb's table is partial and in-frame only. Altogether tens of thousands of clones are present, less than 90% being singletons, with the ten largest covering approximately 15%. This record belongs to a study of control samples from healthy donors and cancer patients. Germline V lookup: CDR1 LGHDT, CDR2 YNNKEL (reference sequence). Trimming at V came to 5 bases and at J to 0 bases, leaving 4 bases not matched to a gene. This CDR3 is 14 amino acids long. V gene TRBV3-1 (or the pseudogene TRBV3-2) combines with J gene TRBJ2-7, with 7 positions matching TRBD1. The receptor was derived from a woman in her 70s in good health. Material: blood. The CDR3: CASSRDRSSYEQYF. The CDR3 region has the DNA TGTGCCAGCAGCAGGGACAGAAGCTCCTACGAGCAGTACTTC.